A single sample is the source of the 31 T cell receptor beta chains below, sequenced in a study of shared clonotypes between healthy human individuals. TCRdb's copy holds only in-frame clones and misses some; the assay was immunoSEQ multiplex PCR. The data contain around 1,900,000 clones, 93% of them singletons. It was CD45RO-negative cells, positively selected for CCR7, that made up naive CD8 cells, with terminally differentiated effector memory CD45RA+ cells excluded. The sequencing input was naive CD8+ T cells from PBMCs. The receptors stem from a man aged 18 to 30 in good health. Some clones in this sample may be carry-over from other donors' samples.

The chain couples TRBV28 to TRBJ2-1; TRBD2 might be the D (5 bases). This CDR3 spans 12 amino acids. Germline V gene lookup returns CDR1 MDHEN and CDR2 SYDVKM. V lost 2 bases and J 8 bases, leaving 7 bases between the germline ends. The CDR3: CASSLLAYEQFF. CDR3 in DNA: TGTGCCAGCAGTTTACTAGCATATGAGCAGTTCTTC.

This chain joins TRBV5-5 and TRBJ2-7; 9 nucleotides line up with TRBD2. V was pared by 5 bases and J by 5 bases, with 11 bases of the junction left unmatched. Per the germline V gene, CDR1 is SGHKS and CDR2 is YYEKEE (reference sequence). There are 15 residues in the CDR3. The CDR3 region is CASSSAGGWYNEQYF. Written as DNA, the CDR3 is TGTGCCAGCAGTTCAGCGGGAGGTTGGTATAACGAGCAGTACTTC.

The chain is built from TRBV7-9 and TRBJ1-1, with D perhaps TRBD1 (6 bases). The germline V gene has CDR1 SEHNR and CDR2 FQNEAQ (reference sequence). Trimming stripped 4 bases from V and 5 bases from J, with 8 bases between. There are 12 residues in the CDR3. Written as DNA, the CDR3 is TGTGCCAGCAGCTGGCAGGGGACTGAAGCTTTCTTT. This sequence encodes CASSWQGTEAFF.

This clone was seen a single time. The chain has TRBV7-9 and TRBJ1-1; TRBD1 is a possible D gene (5 bases). Germline V gives CDR1 SEHNR, CDR2 FQNEAQ (reference sequence). Trimming left V 5 bases short and J 8 bases short, with 18 bases between. This CDR3 comprises 14 residues. The CDR3 DNA follows: TGTGCCAGCAGCCTCGGGGGGGGACCAGTCGAAGCTTTCTTT. Amino acid sequence: CASSLGGGPVEAFF.

Points on this clone: The same CDR3 also results from other DNA sequences found in this sample. The rearrangement joins TRBV9 to TRBJ1-2, with 8 bases matching TRBD1. The length of the CDR3 is 13 residues. Germline V gene data show CDR1 as SGDLS and CDR2 as YYNGEE. Germline trimming cut 3 bases from V and 8 bases from J; bases unmatched to any gene: 6. As DNA, the CDR3 is TGTGCCAGCAGCGACAGGGGGAGGGACGGCTACACCTTC. This gives the protein CASSDRGRDGYTF.

This chain joins TRBV5-4 and TRBJ1-2; possibly TRBD1 for D (5 bases). Germline V gene data show CDR1 as SGHNT and CDR2 as YYREEE (reference sequence). The CDR3 loop spans 16 amino acids. Between the trimmed V and J ends, which lost 3 bases and 3 bases, there was a span of 18 bases. The CDR3, as DNA: TGTGCCAGCAGCTGGGAGACCATCGGCAGGGACTATGGCTACACCTTC. It translates to CASSWETIGRDYGYTF.

The chain joins TRBV28 to TRBJ1-1; D unclear. Germline CDR1 and CDR2: MDHEN and SYDVKM. The CDR3 sequence is 14 residues long. The germline V and J ends were trimmed by 1 base and 4 bases, with 10 bases remaining between them. CDR3 sequence reads: CASSLSPRITEAFF. The CDR3 DNA reads TGTGCCAGCAGTTTATCCCCCCGGATCACTGAAGCTTTCTTT.

The chain couples TRBV28 to TRBJ1-1; the D gene is possibly TRBD1 (5 bases). The germline V gene has CDR1 MDHEN and CDR2 SYDVKM. The CDR3 covers 19 residues. V was pared by 6 bases and J by 2 bases, with 28 bases between. DNA for the CDR3: TGTGCCAGCAGAAAGACCTACCTGGACACCCACCTGGGAAACACTGAAGCTTTCTTT. Encoded protein: CASRKTYLDTHLGNTEAFF.

The count of this clone is one. The chain links TRBV6-6 to TRBJ1-4, with 7 nucleotides matching TRBD1. The CDR3 totals 13 residues. Germline V gene lookup returns CDR1 MNHNY and CDR2 SVGAGI (reference sequence). Germline trimming cut 5 bases from V and 12 bases from J; bases unmatched to any gene: 9. The CDR3, as DNA: TGTGCCAGCAGTCACAACAGGGGAAGTGAACTGTTTTTT. Protein sequence: CASSHNRGSELFF.

This clone was seen once. The chain joins TRBV4-2 to TRBJ2-5; D is perhaps TRBD1 (5 bases). The J call is uncertain, as TRBJ2-7 better fits the DNA end. CDR1 and CDR2 (germline): LGHNA, YNFKEQ. CDR3 length: 15 residues. CDR3 bases: TGTGCCAGCACTCCCCGAGAAGGGGATTCTTACGAGCAGTACTTC. Its translation is CASTPREGDSYEQYF.

The gene calls are TRBV30 and TRBJ2-7, with D perhaps matching TRBD1 (6 bases). This CDR3 has 13 residues. V lost 0 bases and J lost 3, with 9 bases in between. In germline, CDR1 is GTSNPN, CDR2 SVGIG (reference sequence). The CDR3 sequence is CAWSVEDSYEQYF. CDR3 bases: TGTGCCTGGAGTGTAGAGGACAGCTACGAGCAGTACTTC.

This chain joins TRBV18 and TRBJ1-2; D might be TRBD1 (5 bases). Trimming took off 3 bases at V and 0 bases at J, with 14 bases between the two ends. Germline CDR1 and CDR2: KGHSH and LQKENI. The CDR3 sequence is 16 residues long. The CDR3 protein is CASSPGSQGANYGYTF. CDR3 sequence (DNA): TGTGCCAGCTCACCCGGTTCGCAGGGCGCTAACTATGGCTACACCTTC.

CDR3 nucleotide sequence: TGTGCCAGCAGCTGGGCGGGAGGGGGGAATGAGCAGTTCTTC. This codes for CASSWAGGGNEQFF. The chain joins TRBV6-1 to TRBJ2-1, with 9 bases matching TRBD2. Germline-derived CDR1 and CDR2 are MNHNS and SASEGT. This CDR3 spans 14 amino acids. V was pared by 6 bases and J by 7 bases, with 7 bases of the junction left unmatched.

This rearrangement joins TRBV4-1 to TRBJ2-1; 10 bases map to TRBD1. Trimming cost V 0 bases and J 7 bases; bases outside gene matches: 3. Per germline, CDR1 MGHRA and CDR2 YSYEKL. This CDR3 spans 15 amino acids. CDR3 sequence reads: CASSQETGGLNEQFF. As DNA, the CDR3 is TGCGCCAGCAGCCAAGAGACAGGGGGCTTAAATGAGCAGTTCTTC.

This rearrangement joins TRBV27 to TRBJ2-6; 8 bases are shared with TRBD1. Losses at the gene ends were 2 bases for V and 9 bases for J; bases not matched to a gene: 9. The germline V gene has CDR1 MNHEY and CDR2 SMNVEV (reference sequence). The CDR3 covers 16 residues. CDR3 nucleotides: TGTGCCAGCAGTTTAAGGGCAGGGGGCGTCCTCAACGTCCTGACTTTC. It specifies CASSLRAGGVLNVLTF.

This clone was detected once. CDR3 DNA: TGTGCCAGCAGTTCCAATGTCCTTGCGGTCGGGTCCTACAATGAGCAGTTCTTC. Protein: CASSSNVLAVGSYNEQFF. V usage is TRBV28 and J usage is TRBJ2-1; the D is unclear. This CDR3 region has 18 residues. Germline CDR1 reads MDHEN; CDR2 reads SYDVKM. Between the trimmed V and J ends, which lost 4 bases and 1 base, there was a span of 20 bases.

This clone was found once. Other nucleotide sequences from this sample produce the same CDR3. The rearrangement uses TRBV9 and TRBJ1-2; D perhaps matches TRBD1 (5 bases). Germline loops: CDR1 SGDLS, CDR2 YYNGEE. The CDR3 length is 12 residues. V lost 3 bases to trimming and J lost 8 bases, with 11 bases between them. The CDR3 is CASSAGLGGYTF. In DNA, the CDR3 is TGTGCCAGCAGCGCGGGGCTAGGCGGCTACACCTTC.

This clone was seen once. V gene TRBV5-1 combines with J gene TRBJ1-5, with unresolved D. Trimming removed 4 bases from V and 4 bases from J, with 18 bases in between. CDR1 and CDR2 from the germline V gene are SGHRS and YFSETQ. This CDR3 region has 16 residues. CDR3 sequence: CASSEEGAMWNQPQHF. In nucleotides, the CDR3 is TGCGCCAGCAGCGAGGAAGGAGCGATGTGGAATCAGCCCCAGCATTTT.

The CDR3 coding sequence is TGCGCCAGCAGCTTGGACAGGGGAGTTGGGAACACTGAAGCTTTCTTT. This encodes CASSLDRGVGNTEAFF. The chain recombines TRBV5-1 with TRBJ1-1, with 7 bases that match TRBD1. This CDR3 has 16 amino acids. Looked up from germline, CDR1 is SGHRS and CDR2 is YFSETQ. V was pared by 0 bases and J by 1 base, with 6 bases of the junction left unmatched.

The rearrangement joins TRBV7-9 to TRBJ2-1, with TRBD2 matching 13 bases. This CDR3 region has 19 residues. The V gene end was trimmed by 4 bases and the J gene end by 3 bases; junction bases not matched to a gene: 12. CDR1 and CDR2 from the germline V gene are SEHNR and FQNEAQ (reference sequence). The CDR3 region has the DNA TGTGCCAGCAGCTCAACCATTACTAGCGGGAGGGCCATCTACAATGAGCAGTTCTTC. Protein sequence: CASSSTITSGRAIYNEQFF.

The chain employs TRBV7-9 and TRBJ2-2; unclear D gene. The CDR3 has 13 residues. CDR1 is SEHNR, CDR2 FQNEAQ, per germline (reference sequence). Trimming removed 4 bases from V and 7 bases from J, with 10 bases in between. The CDR3 region is CASSSLGDGELFF. CDR3 bases: TGTGCCAGCAGCTCCCTGGGCGACGGGGAGCTGTTTTTT.

The genes are TRBV2 and TRBJ2-1; 11 nucleotides match TRBD1. The CDR3 extends over 15 amino acids. CDR1 is SNHLY, CDR2 FYNNEI, per germline. J lost 9 bases, V lost 2 bases, and 6 bases had no gene match. The CDR3 DNA reads as TGTGCCAGCAGTGAATGGCGGACAGGGGGCACTGAGCAGTTCTTC. Its translation: CASSEWRTGGTEQFF.

This clone was observed a handful of times. J is TRBJ1-1 and V is TRBV5-1; D uncertain. The CDR3 extends over 13 amino acids. Trimming pared 5 bases from V and 3 bases from J, leaving 11 bases between. CDR1 SGHRS and CDR2 YFSETQ come from the germline V gene. CDR3 amino acids: CASRGKLDTEAFF. In nucleotides, the CDR3 is TGCGCCAGCAGGGGGAAACTGGACACTGAAGCTTTCTTT.

This rearrangement joins TRBV29-1 to TRBJ2-5, with TRBD2 as a possible D gene (6 bases). Germline CDR1 SQVTM, CDR2 ANQGSEA. CDR3 length equals 15 residues. V shed 6 bases and J shed 2 bases, with 19 bases lying between them. The CDR3 DNA reads TGCAGCGTCTATGTCGGGACTGGCTATCAAGAGACCCAGTACTTC. Translated, it gives CSVYVGTGYQETQYF.

The chain carries TRBV27 and TRBJ2-2, with D possibly matching TRBD1 (6 bases). V lost 5 bases and J 4 bases, leaving 14 bases between the germline ends. Per the germline V gene, CDR1 is MNHEY and CDR2 is SMNVEV (reference sequence). The CDR3 loop spans 15 amino acids. DNA of the CDR3: TGTGCCAGCAGTCCTCGGGACATACGCACCGGGGAGCTGTTTTTT. It encodes CASSPRDIRTGELFF.

This clone was observed a single time. In DNA, the CDR3 is TGTGCCAGCAGTTACCCAGGGAGGAATGAGCAGTTCTTC. It is translated as CASSYPGRNEQFF. The chain recombines TRBV6-5 with TRBJ2-1; weak D call: TRBD2 (6 bases). The CDR3 has 13 residues. The germline V and J ends were trimmed by 2 bases and 7 bases, with 9 bases remaining between them. CDR1 MNHEY and CDR2 SVGAGI come from the germline V gene.

In this sample, this clone turned up once. The rearrangement links TRBV7-9 to TRBJ2-2; TRBD2 aligns across 10 bases. V trimming: 3 bases; J trimming: 5 bases; junction bases outside the gene matches: 6. Germline values: CDR1 SEHNR, CDR2 FQNEAQ (reference sequence). The CDR3 has 16 residues. This CDR3 is CASSFEREGFTGELFF. Here the CDR3 DNA reads TGTGCCAGCAGCTTCGAGCGGGAGGGCTTTACCGGGGAGCTGTTTTTT.

V is TRBV7-9 and J is TRBJ2-1; tentatively, D is TRBD1 or TRBD2 (6 bases each). This CDR3 region has 17 residues. Trimming removed 5 bases at V and 7 bases at J, with 24 bases between. Germline assignment: CDR1 SEHNR and CDR2 FQNEAQ (reference sequence). CDR3 DNA: TGTGCCAGCAGCCTGGGTAGCGGTGGGAGGAGGGGGAATGAGCAGTTCTTC. Its translation: CASSLGSGGRRGNEQFF.

V gene TRBV4-3 combines with J gene TRBJ2-1, with TRBD1 identical over 7 bases. Germline values: CDR1 LGHNA, CDR2 YSLEER. J gave up 5 bases and V 0 bases, and 13 bases lay outside the gene matches. The length of the CDR3 is 18 residues. Written as DNA, the CDR3 is TGCGCCAGCAGCCAAGAGCATACCGGGACAGTACTTAACAATGAGCAGTTCTTC. Encoded protein: CASSQEHTGTVLNNEQFF.

This chain uses TRBV28 with TRBJ1-5; tentatively, D is TRBD1 (6 bases). The germline V gene encodes CDR1 MDHEN and CDR2 SYDVKM. The CDR3 totals 14 residues. Trimming stripped 3 bases from V and 3 bases from J, with 9 bases between. Written as DNA, the CDR3 is TGTGCCAGCAGTTTCGGGGGCGACAATCAGCCCCAGCATTTT. It specifies CASSFGGDNQPQHF.

This chain joins TRBV4-2 and TRBJ2-5, with D unclear. This CDR3 is 13 amino acids long. Trimming pared 1 base from V and 4 bases from J, leaving 7 bases between. Germline V gives CDR1 LGHNA, CDR2 YNFKEQ. The CDR3 region has the DNA TGTGCCAGCAGCCAAGCCCCACGAGAGACCCAGTACTTC. It specifies CASSQAPRETQYF.